These 30 T cell receptor beta chains were sequenced from one sample in a study of shared clonotypes between healthy human individuals. TCRdb keeps only in-frame clones here, not all; method: immunoSEQ multiplex PCR. This sample has under 600,000 clones, with roughly 95% found just once. The sequenced sample was naive CD4+ T cells sorted from blood. The subset here: CD45RA+ positively selected. These receptors all come from a woman in her 30s in good health.

In nucleotides, the CDR3 is TGCGCCAGCAGTGGAACCGGGACAGGGGGATACGAGCAGTACTTC. It yields the protein CASSGTGTGGYEQYF. This chain joins TRBV10-1 and TRBJ2-7, with 11 nucleotides matching TRBD1. CDR1 is WNHNN, CDR2 SYGVQD, per germline (reference sequence). The CDR3 contains 15 residues. V shed 4 bases and J 4 bases; nucleotides not matched to a gene: 6.

The chain recombines TRBV29-1 with TRBJ2-1, with no clear D. V was clipped by 0 bases and J by 8 bases, with 11 bases between them. CDR3 length: 13 residues. Germline V lookup: CDR1 SQVTM, CDR2 ANQGSEA. The CDR3 loop is CSVEDPPADEQFF. The DNA of the CDR3 is TGCAGCGTTGAAGATCCACCAGCCGATGAGCAGTTCTTC.

This rearrangement joins TRBV30 to TRBJ2-7; maybe TRBD1 (5 bases). The CDR3 sequence is 14 residues long. Germline CDR1 and CDR2: GTSNPN and SVGIG (reference sequence). V lost 0 bases to trimming and J lost 2 bases, with 11 bases between them. The CDR3 nucleotides read TGTGCCTGGAGTGTACTTCCAGGGCCCTACGAGCAGTACTTC. It encodes CAWSVLPGPYEQYF.

V is TRBV5-1 and J is TRBJ2-6; possibly TRBD2 for D (5 bases). Germline-derived CDR1 and CDR2 are SGHRS and YFSETQ. With 4 bases removed from V and 0 bases from J, the gap between germline ends came to 14 bases. The CDR3 runs to 17 residues. The CDR3 DNA reads TGCGCCAGCAGCCCCCGTGACTACCGCTCTGGGGCCAACGTCCTGACTTTC. This sequence encodes CASSPRDYRSGANVLTF.

The rearrangement uses TRBV5-1 and TRBJ2-5; D uncertain. This CDR3 is 15 amino acids long. Between the trimmed V and J ends, which lost 3 bases and 1 base, there was a span of 13 bases. In germline, CDR1 is SGHRS, CDR2 YFSETQ. The CDR3 sequence: CASSSPGTPQETQYF. The CDR3 DNA reads as TGCGCCAGCAGCTCGCCCGGAACACCCCAAGAGACCCAGTACTTC.

The V and J genes are TRBV5-1 and TRBJ1-1; no clear D gene. Germline loops: CDR1 SGHRS, CDR2 YFSETQ. The germline V and J ends were trimmed by 0 bases and 4 bases, with 13 bases remaining between them. The CDR3 runs 15 residues. The CDR3 protein is CASSLVASHGTEAFF. The CDR3 DNA reads as TGCGCCAGCAGCTTGGTGGCCTCGCATGGCACTGAAGCTTTCTTT.

The rearrangement uses TRBV11-1 and TRBJ1-1; possible D gene TRBD1, 6 bases. The CDR3 sequence is 14 residues long. Per the germline V gene, CDR1 is SGHAT and CDR2 is FQDESV (reference sequence). V lost 5 bases to trimming and J lost 1 base, with 11 bases between them. The DNA of the CDR3 is TGTGCCAGCAGCGGACAGCGAGGGAACACTGAAGCTTTCTTT. Amino acids: CASSGQRGNTEAFF.

The genes are TRBV4-1 and TRBJ2-7; the match to TRBD2 covers 12 bases. Germline CDR1 is MGHRA and CDR2 is YSYEKL. V was pared by 4 bases and J by 4 bases, with 8 bases of the junction left unmatched. This CDR3 comprises 16 residues. The DNA of the CDR3 is TGCGCCAGCAGCCGCCTCGGACTAGCGGGGCAATACGAGCAGTACTTC. Translated: CASSRLGLAGQYEQYF.

This clone is a singleton in its sample. The rearrangement joins TRBV5-8 to TRBJ2-7; D not certain. The CDR3 consists of 14 residues. The germline V and J ends were trimmed by 1 base and 2 bases, with 10 bases remaining between them. The germline gives CDR1 SGHTS, CDR2 YDEGEE. The CDR3 region has the DNA TGTGCCAGCAGCTTGATTATAGTCCCCTACGAGCAGTACTTC. Amino acids: CASSLIIVPYEQYF.

The rearrangement joins TRBV13 to TRBJ1-1; D is uncertain. V was pared by 2 bases and J by 0 bases, with 7 bases between. Germline V gene data show CDR1 as PRHDT and CDR2 as FYEKMQ (reference sequence). The CDR3 is made up of 14 amino acids. CDR3 DNA sequence: TGTGCCAGCAGCTTAATCCCCATGAACACTGAAGCTTTCTTT. Protein: CASSLIPMNTEAFF.

V gene TRBV7-8 combines with J gene TRBJ2-5, with D possibly TRBD2 on 6 matching bases. The DNA end is more similar to TRBJ2-7, so the J call may be wrong. CDR1 is SGHVS and CDR2 is FQNEAQ in the germline V gene. The CDR3 length is 17 residues. The chain's CDR3 is CASSLVRAGIRSYEQYF. The CDR3 coding sequence is TGTGCCAGCAGCTTAGTACGGGCGGGAATCCGCTCCTACGAGCAGTACTTC.

V and J are TRBV10-3 and TRBJ2-7, with 10 bases identical to TRBD2. Germline assignment: CDR1 ENHRY and CDR2 SYGVKD. Losses at the gene ends were 7 bases for V and 3 bases for J; bases not matched to a gene: 3. This CDR3 is 13 amino acids long. The CDR3 is CAIKREGRYEQYF. The CDR3 DNA sequence: TGTGCCATCAAGCGGGAGGGCCGCTACGAGCAGTACTTC.

The chain is built from TRBV2 and TRBJ2-7, with TRBD2 identical over 7 bases. Germline CDR1 and CDR2: SNHLY and FYNNEI. With V trimmed by 3 bases and J by 1 base, 9 bases remained unmatched. This CDR3 region has 16 residues. CDR3: CASSDPQRGLSYEQYF. The CDR3 DNA reads as TGTGCCAGCAGTGACCCCCAGCGGGGATTATCCTACGAGCAGTACTTC.

The rearrangement joins TRBV28 to TRBJ2-7; D is ambiguous. V lost 2 bases, J lost 1 base, and 15 bases lay in between. The CDR3 has 16 residues. Germline-derived CDR1 and CDR2 are MDHEN and SYDVKM. CDR3 sequence: CASSLNSWGSSYEQYF. CDR3 nucleotides: TGTGCCAGCAGTTTAAATTCGTGGGGTTCGTCCTACGAGCAGTACTTC.

This clone appeared once. The chain has TRBV10-2 and TRBJ2-1; 12 nucleotides align to TRBD1. The length of the CDR3 is 15 residues. The trim removed 6 bases at V and 7 bases at J, leaving 7 bases unmatched. Germline values: CDR1 WSHSY, CDR2 SAAADI. As DNA, the CDR3 is TGCGCCAGCAGACGAGGGACAGGGGGCTTGAATGAGCAGTTCTTC. As protein: CASRRGTGGLNEQFF.

V and J are TRBV5-1 and TRBJ1-5; TRBD1 is a possible D gene (5 bases). Trimming took 0 bases from V and 7 from J, leaving 14 bases between them. CDR3 length: 15 residues. CDR1 and CDR2 (germline): SGHRS, YFSETQ. Written as DNA, the CDR3 is TGCGCCAGCAGCTTGGTTGGAGGGGTAGGGCAGCCCCAGCATTTT. It yields the protein CASSLVGGVGQPQHF. Filled out from reference TRBV5-1 and TRBJ1-5, the complete variable domain reads KAGVTQTPRYLIKTRGQQVTLSCSPISGHRSVSWYQQTPGQGLQFLFEYFSETQRNKGNFPGRFSGRQFSNSRSEMNVSTLELGDSALYLCASSLVGGVGQPQHFGDGTRLSIL.

The chain links TRBV6-5 to TRBJ2-7, with TRBD2 matching over 8 bases. The germline V gene encodes CDR1 MNHEY and CDR2 SVGAGI. V lost 2 bases, J lost 5 bases, and 2 bases stayed unmatched. The CDR3 contains 13 residues. CDR3 nucleotides: TGTGCCAGCAGTTACGGGACTAGAGACGAGCAGTACTTC. It codes for CASSYGTRDEQYF.

The J gene is TRBJ2-1, the V gene TRBV25-1; D call uncertain. The length of the CDR3 is 16 residues. The V end was cut by 1 base, the J end by 4 bases, with 14 bases between. In germline, CDR1 is MGHDK, CDR2 SYGVNS. The CDR3 nucleotides are TGTGCCAGCAGTGAATCTCCTGGAGAACGGTACAATGAGCAGTTCTTC. Residues: CASSESPGERYNEQFF. Full variable domain (rest looked up from reference TRBV25-1 and TRBJ2-1): EADIYQTPRYLVIGTGKKITLECSQTMGHDKMYWYQQDPGMELHLIHYSYGVNSTEKGDLSSESTVSRIRTEHFPLTLESARPSHTSQYLCASSESPGERYNEQFFGPGTRLTVL.

The DNA for the CDR3 is TGTGCCAGCACGTGGACAGGGAATATGGCCAAAAACATTCAGTACTTC. It codes for CASTWTGNMAKNIQYF. The genes are TRBV11-2 and TRBJ2-4; 8 bases line up with TRBD1. Germline CDR1 is SGHAT and CDR2 is FQNNGV. The J segment lost 1 base and the V segment lost 7 bases, leaving 9 bases of the junction unmatched. The CDR3 has 16 amino acids.

The V call is TRBV5-6, the J call TRBJ2-1, with D uncertain. The CDR3 loop spans 14 amino acids. Trimming stripped 1 base from V and 7 bases from J, with 12 bases between. Germline values: CDR1 SGHDT, CDR2 YYEEEE. The CDR3 is CASSLFGLINEQFF. The CDR3 DNA reads as TGTGCCAGCAGCTTGTTTGGCCTGATTAATGAGCAGTTCTTC.

CDR3 in DNA: TGTGCCAGCAGCCCCAGGGGGCGGTCTGAAAAACTGTTTTTT. Its protein product is CASSPRGRSEKLFF. The V gene is TRBV6-5, the J gene TRBJ1-4, with 8 bases fitting TRBD1. Germline CDR1 MNHEY, CDR2 SVGAGI. This CDR3 has 14 amino acids. V was clipped by 6 bases and J by 7 bases; unmatched bases: 7.

The chain has TRBV2 and TRBJ1-1; D is possibly TRBD1 (5 bases). Germline assignment: CDR1 SNHLY and CDR2 FYNNEI. The CDR3 has 12 residues. V lost 6 bases and J lost 4, with 9 bases in between. The CDR3: CASRGEGTEAFF. The CDR3 DNA reads as TGTGCCAGCAGGGGGGAGGGCACTGAAGCTTTCTTT.

The rearrangement uses TRBV18 and TRBJ1-6; 9 bases are a match to TRBD1. Trimming removed 3 bases from V and 8 bases from J; junction bases left unmatched: 5. The CDR3 is made up of 15 amino acids. Per germline, CDR1 KGHSH and CDR2 LQKENI. The CDR3 is CASSPGTGTDSPLHF. CDR3 sequence (DNA): TGTGCCAGCTCACCGGGGACAGGGACCGATTCACCCCTCCACTTT.

The V and J genes are TRBV30 and TRBJ2-1, with 7 positions matching TRBD2. V was pared by 2 bases and J by 3 bases, with 1 base of the junction left unmatched. The CDR3 sequence is 13 residues long. Germline values: CDR1 GTSNPN, CDR2 SVGIG (reference sequence). The CDR3 DNA is TGTGCCTGGAGTTGGACTAGCTACAATGAGCAGTTCTTC. It is translated as CAWSWTSYNEQFF.

The rearrangement links TRBV5-8 to TRBJ1-1, with 8 nucleotides matching TRBD1. Losses at the gene ends were 6 bases for V and 5 bases for J; bases not matched to a gene: 9. This CDR3 spans 14 amino acids. Germline CDR1 reads SGHTS; CDR2 reads YDEGEE. The CDR3 DNA reads TGTGCCAGCAAGTTCGGCAGGGGGCTTACTGAAGCTTTCTTT. As protein: CASKFGRGLTEAFF.

The chain couples TRBV18 to TRBJ1-3, with D perhaps TRBD1 (5 bases). V shed 3 bases and J shed 3 bases, with 12 bases lying between them. From germline, CDR1 is KGHSH and CDR2 LQKENI. There are 15 residues in the CDR3. CDR3: CASSPKGRDGNTIYF. DNA of the CDR3: TGTGCCAGCTCACCTAAGGGGCGAGATGGAAACACCATATATTTT.

The chain uses TRBV6-6 and TRBJ2-2; perhaps TRBD1 as D (6 bases). CDR3 length equals 16 residues. Trimming cost V 8 bases and J 1 base, with 17 bases left between them. Looked up from germline, CDR1 is MNHNY and CDR2 is SVGAGI (reference sequence). CDR3 nucleotide sequence: TGTGCCAGCCGTAAATGGGGGCGTAGGAACACCGGGGAGCTGTTTTTT. Translating it yields CASRKWGRRNTGELFF.

This sequence joins TRBV20-1 and TRBJ2-3; TRBD2 aligns across 10 bases. This CDR3 comprises 11 residues. Germline assignment: CDR1 DFQATT and CDR2 SNEGSKA (reference sequence). Here the CDR3 reads CRAGGPDTQYF. CDR3 nucleotide sequence: TGCAGAGCGGGAGGGCCCGATACGCAGTATTTT.

CDR3 sequence (DNA): TGTGCCAGCAGTTTAGGAGGCTTCAGCTCCTACAATGAGCAGTTCTTC. It translates to CASSLGGFSSYNEQFF. V is TRBV28 and J is TRBJ2-1; D is possibly TRBD2 (5 bases). CDR3 length: 16 amino acids. The V and J ends lost 2 bases and 0 bases respectively, with 11 bases between them. Germline CDR1 and CDR2: MDHEN and SYDVKM. Using reference TRBV28 and TRBJ2-1 for the parts outside the CDR3, the full variable domain is DVKVTQSSRYLVKRTGEKVFLECVQDMDHENMFWYRQDPGLGLRLIYFSYDVKMKEKGDIPEGYSVSREKKERFSLILESASTNQTSMYLCASSLGGFSSYNEQFFGPGTRLTVL.

This clone was picked up a small number of times. The chain combines TRBV28 with TRBJ2-7; D is undetermined. CDR1 and CDR2 (germline): MDHEN, SYDVKM. V lost 3 bases, J lost 4 bases, and 7 bases lay in between. There are 12 residues in the CDR3. CDR3 protein: CASSLYEYEQYF. CDR3 in DNA: TGTGCCAGCAGTTTGTACGAGTACGAGCAGTACTTC. The full variable domain, rest sourced from reference TRBV28 and TRBJ2-7, is DVKVTQSSRYLVKRTGEKVFLECVQDMDHENMFWYRQDPGLGLRLIYFSYDVKMKEKGDIPEGYSVSREKKERFSLILESASTNQTSMYLCASSLYEYEQYFGPGTRLTVT.